One sample yielded the 20 T cell receptor beta chains listed below, sequenced in a study of control samples from healthy donors and cancer patients. TCRdb keeps only in-frame clones here, not all; method: immunoSEQ multiplex PCR. The repertoire holds about 160,000 clones, 80% to 90% seen once, with around 12% in the top ten. The sequencing sample was made of blood. These receptors originate from a man younger than 45 in good health.

This clone was counted once. This rearrangement joins TRBV12-3 or TRBV12-4 to TRBJ1-1; D is undetermined. Trimming pared 2 bases from V and 2 bases from J, leaving 3 bases between. The CDR3 is 12 residues long. CDR3 region: CASSLTNTEAFF. CDR3 sequence (DNA): TGTGCCAGCAGTTTAACAAACACTGAAGCTTTCTTT.

The V call is TRBV28, the J call TRBJ1-3, with D uncertain. The CDR3 covers 11 residues. Germline-derived CDR1 and CDR2 are MDHEN and SYDVKM. The V end lost 3 bases, the J end lost 4 bases, and 1 base lay between the germline ends. The CDR3 DNA reads as TGTGCCAGCAGTTTCGGAAACACCATATATTTT. This encodes CASSFGNTIYF.

This clone has a single count. The chain has TRBV7-3 and TRBJ2-3; 7 bases map to TRBD2. V shed 3 bases, J shed 1 base, and the junction held 4 bases outside the gene matches. The CDR3 runs to 15 residues. CDR1 and CDR2 from the germline V gene are SGHTA and FQGTGA. CDR3: CASSFRGGGTDTQYF. The DNA of the CDR3 is TGTGCCAGCAGCTTCCGTGGGGGGGGCACAGATACGCAGTATTTT.

This rearrangement joins TRBV5-1 to TRBJ2-5; D is perhaps TRBD1 or TRBD2 (6 bases each). Germline V lookup: CDR1 SGHRS, CDR2 YFSETQ. The CDR3 sequence is 15 residues long. Trimming removed 4 bases from V and 3 bases from J, with 16 bases in between. This CDR3 is CASSPGGHREETQYF. The CDR3 DNA reads as TGCGCCAGCAGCCCTGGGGGGCATCGGGAAGAGACCCAGTACTTC.

The rearrangement links TRBV5-6 to TRBJ1-2; D remains unclear. Trimming removed 5 bases from V and 8 bases from J, with 19 bases in between. This CDR3 is built from 14 residues. Germline CDR1 SGHDT, CDR2 YYEEEE. CDR3: CASSFDRLGEGYTF. The CDR3 coding sequence is TGTGCCAGCAGTTTCGACCGGCTAGGAGAGGGCTACACCTTC.

The gene calls are TRBV14 and TRBJ1-1, with 7 bases that match TRBD1. Trimming took 1 base from V and 5 from J; bases not matched to a gene: 7. This CDR3 spans 15 amino acids. From germline, CDR1 is SGHDN and CDR2 FVKESK. In nucleotides, the CDR3 is TGTGCCAGCAGCCAAGTCAAGGGGGCGAAGACTGAAGCTTTCTTT. It translates to CASSQVKGAKTEAFF.

V and J are TRBV18 and TRBJ2-3; TRBD2 agrees at 7 bases. With 1 base clipped from V and 2 bases from J, the junction kept 3 bases outside the gene matches. The germline V gene has CDR1 KGHSH and CDR2 LQKENI. The CDR3 loop spans 15 amino acids. The CDR3 here is CASSPLAGDTDTQYF. The CDR3 bases are TGTGCCAGCTCACCACTTGCGGGGGACACAGATACGCAGTATTTT.

The chain joins TRBV7-6 to TRBJ2-1, with unresolved D. CDR3 size: 16 residues. The V end was cut by 1 base, the J end by 4 bases, with 14 bases between. From germline, CDR1 is SGHVS and CDR2 FNYEAQ. The CDR3 protein is CASSLVATQLYNEQFF. The CDR3 nucleotides are TGTGCCAGCAGCTTAGTGGCTACCCAACTTTACAATGAGCAGTTCTTC.

V usage is TRBV5-1 and J usage is TRBJ2-6; D is unresolved. CDR1 is SGHRS and CDR2 is YFSETQ in the germline V gene. This CDR3 contains 10 residues. V was clipped by 9 bases and J by 12 bases, with 10 bases between them. The CDR3 DNA reads as TGCGCCATTCCGCCCGGCGTCCTGACTTTC. Residues: CAIPPGVLTF.

The rearrangement links TRBV7-2 to TRBJ1-3; D remains ambiguous. Per the germline V gene, CDR1 is SGHTA and CDR2 is FQGNSA. V was clipped by 5 bases and J by 0 bases, with 14 bases between them. The CDR3 runs to 16 residues. The CDR3 sequence is CASSQTQVNSGNTIYF. The CDR3 region has the DNA TGTGCCAGCAGCCAAACTCAGGTCAACTCTGGAAACACCATATATTTT.

The rearrangement joins TRBV5-4 to TRBJ2-5; perhaps D is TRBD1 or TRBD2 (5 bases each). V lost 3 bases and J lost 1, with 10 bases in between. This CDR3 spans 14 amino acids. The germline V gene has CDR1 SGHNT and CDR2 YYREEE (reference sequence). CDR3 region: CASSSWDGQETQYF. The DNA of the CDR3 is TGTGCCAGCAGCTCCTGGGACGGCCAAGAGACCCAGTACTTC. The full variable domain, in which reference TRBV5-4 and TRBJ2-5 provide the parts outside the CDR3, is ETGVTQSPTHLIKTRGQQVTLRCSSQSGHNTVSWYQQALGQGPQFIFQYYREEENGRGNFPPRFSGLQFPNYSSELNVNALELDDSALYLCASSSWDGQETQYFGPGTRLLVL.

The chain combines TRBV9 with TRBJ2-5, with D maybe TRBD1 (5 bases). Germline V gives CDR1 SGDLS, CDR2 YYNGEE. Trimming removed 3 bases from V and 7 bases from J, with 10 bases in between. CDR3 size: 12 residues. In nucleotides, the CDR3 is TGTGCCAGCAGCGGGACAAAGGGGACCCAGTACTTC. Protein: CASSGTKGTQYF.

This clone occurred once. The chain uses TRBV2 and TRBJ2-7, with a tentative D call TRBD1 (6 bases). V was trimmed by 7 bases and J by 2 bases, leaving 18 bases between them. The CDR3 has 15 amino acids. Germline V CDR1 and CDR2: SNHLY, FYNNEI. CDR3 amino acids: CASNPQGLGPYEQYF. As DNA, the CDR3 is TGTGCCAGCAATCCACAGGGCCTAGGCCCCTACGAGCAGTACTTC.

The rearrangement joins TRBV7-3 to TRBJ1-6; 7 bases align to TRBD1. CDR3 length equals 14 residues. The germline gives CDR1 SGHTA, CDR2 FQGTGA. Trimming cost V 4 bases and J 7 bases; bases outside gene matches: 4. In nucleotides, the CDR3 is TGTGCCAGCAGCTCTGGGGACAGCAATTCACCCCTCCACTTT. Its protein is CASSSGDSNSPLHF.

This chain uses TRBV6-2 or TRBV6-3 with TRBJ1-1, with 7 bases fitting TRBD1. Germline V gene sequence: CDR1 MNHEY, CDR2 SVGEGT. The CDR3 sequence is 17 residues long. With 0 bases clipped from V and 3 bases from J, the junction kept 10 bases outside the gene matches. CDR3 sequence (DNA): TGTGCCAGCAGTTACTCACCGGGACAGAGCATTTACACTGAAGCTTTCTTT. It translates to CASSYSPGQSIYTEAFF.

This rearrangement joins TRBV19 to TRBJ1-2, with D perhaps TRBD1 (6 bases). The V end was cut by 5 bases, the J end by 7 bases, with 20 bases between. This CDR3 region has 15 residues. CDR1 and CDR2 from the germline V gene are LNHDA and SQIVND (reference sequence). CDR3 region: CASSSRDTHLGGYTF. The CDR3 nucleotides are TGTGCCAGTAGTTCCCGGGACACCCATTTAGGTGGCTACACCTTC.

The chain employs TRBV6-5 and TRBJ2-7, with D perhaps TRBD2 (5 bases). V was pared by 0 bases and J by 4 bases, with 16 bases between. The CDR3 contains 16 residues. Looked up from germline, CDR1 is MNHEY and CDR2 is SVGAGI. The CDR3 loop reads CASSYSRAGLSYEQYF. The CDR3 coding sequence is TGTGCCAGCAGTTACTCGAGGGCAGGTCTTTCGTACGAGCAGTACTTC.

This chain joins TRBV9 and TRBJ1-3; D not certain. Germline assignment: CDR1 SGDLS and CDR2 YYNGEE. CDR3 length equals 14 residues. V lost 4 bases, J lost 0 bases, and 8 bases lay in between. The DNA of the CDR3 is TGTGCCAGCAGCCTCTCCGGCTCTGGAAACACCATATATTTT. Encoded protein: CASSLSGSGNTIYF.

V and J are TRBV12-5 and TRBJ2-3, with D uncertain. The CDR3 extends over 13 amino acids. Trimming removed 6 bases at V and 2 bases at J, with 9 bases between. Looked up from germline, CDR1 is LGHNT and CDR2 is FRNRAP. CDR3 sequence (DNA): TGTGCTAGTGGCCTGGGTGTCACAGATACGCAGTATTTT. It codes for CASGLGVTDTQYF.

The chain carries TRBV6-5 and TRBJ2-3, with 11 bases matching TRBD2. Germline CDR1 is MNHEY and CDR2 is SVGAGI. V gave up 6 bases and J gave up 6 bases; unmatched junction bases: 8. The CDR3 covers 15 residues. DNA of the CDR3: TGTGCCAGCAGCTTAGCGGGGGGGCCGAGGGATACGCAGTATTTT. It translates to CASSLAGGPRDTQYF.